What follows is one T cell receptor beta chain and its context. This clonotype appeared many times. The antigen it recognizes is unknown. Qualities for individual bases were not recorded, and no much larger clone is one base off. A patient counted as having stable Graves' hyperthyroidism if no progression to ophthalmopathy occurred over 18 months of follow-up. Hyperthyroidism patients were aged 18 to 65 years and newly diagnosed, with disease duration of less than 2 months. Any patient with an uncontrolled infection, another autoimmune disease, pregnancy or lactation was excluded. Diagnoses relied on clinical symptoms, serum thyroxine and TRAb, thyroid ultrasound and orbital computed tomography. PBMCs were separated from 10 ml of fresh peripheral blood using Ficoll-Paque density gradient centrifugation. Trizol reagent was used to extract total RNA, and RNA quality was then checked on an Agilent 2100 Bioanalyzer.

This entry belongs to a study of T cells in Graves' hyperthyroidism and ophthalmopathy (dated 2019 in TCRdb). In the study overall: Peripheral blood was sampled at the time of initial diagnosis, prior to any treatment. To identify distinguishing TCR V-J signatures, a discovery cohort of 100 or so patients was used, comprising 43 with Graves' ophthalmopathy and 57 with stable Graves' hyperthyroidism. Thyroid tissue and blood T-cell repertoires from roughly 6 Graves' hyperthyroidism patients were also compared in the study. Prospective prediction of ophthalmopathy was tested in an independent validation cohort consisting of some 20 hyperthyroidism patients and 15 or so patients who later progressed to ophthalmopathy. The 100 discovery patients were randomly split 7:3 into training and test sets. According to the paper, TCR Vbeta CDR3 sequencing was carried out on around 140 peripheral blood samples, which came from 40 to 45 ophthalmopathy, under 80 hyperthyroidism and approximately 17 progressor patients. Once sampling was done, hyperthyroidism patients were given methimazole at a starting dose of 30 mg daily, whereas ophthalmopathy patients were given high-dose intravenous methylprednisolone.

The CDR3 goes from the cysteine to the phenylalanine over 13 residues. CDR3 DNA only is kept here, 39 bases in frame from base 1. Trimming costs V 4 bases and J 4 bases, and their ends lie 10 bases apart. The paper as a whole reports these results and caveats: Most expanded thyroid clonotypes (frequency above 0.001) were also detected in blood, suggesting blood repertoires may reflect thyroid immune responses. No statistical method was used to fix the sample size in advance, and group allocation was not hidden from the investigators. In validation, the model predicted progression to ophthalmopathy with approximately 69% sensitivity and about 73% specificity, a median of about six months before onset. In cross-validation, a model built on a 13 V-J signature told ophthalmopathy apart from stable hyperthyroidism with less than 90% sensitivity and around 84% specificity, and in testing the same model reached 80%/75%.

The TCR beta CDR3 regions were amplified from RNA transcripts. A first-round RT-PCR of the TCR CDR3 used the HTBI primer set with the Qiagen OneStep RT-PCR kit. A second multiplex PCR round built the libraries, followed by size selection and purification. Sequencing of the libraries was done on an Illumina HiSeq2000 using paired-end 100 bp reads. Regarding the original processing steps: SOAPnuke was used to process the raw data, throwing out any read that contained adapters or uncalled bases, had a mean Phred below 15, or lacked an exact constant-primer or identifier match. High-quality paired reads were merged using COPE v1.2.5, and each unique nucleotide sequence was defined as a clonotype. MiTCR v1.1 was used to align the clonotypes against IMGT TRBV, TRBD and TRBJ reference segments. The analysis included only V-J combinations with a frequency above 0.0001, which together covered approximately 99% of the repertoires. A TCS score was defined as the ratio of F50 (clonal expansion) to E x V (chaos), with BLOSUM62-based TCRdist applied between CDR3 peptides within each V-J. Welch's t-statistics and random forest reduced fewer than 550 V-J features to 10 to 15, which were used in a naive Bayes classifier (R e1071). TCRdb ran its own pipeline on the public reads, namely fastp trimming at Q25 and MiXCR clone calling, and kept in-frame beta chains. Rows with one shared CDR3 protein collapse into an entry with the most common genes and DNA. The V and J calls come from TCRdb's annotation, not from the publication. A total of approximately 640,000 distinct CDR3 sequences appear in this sample, about 17% of them only once. The top ten constitute approximately 3.9% of the sample.

The sequence links TRBV12-3 or TRBV12-4 to TRBJ1-1; TRBD1 is perhaps the D gene, given 6 matching bases. Material: blood. The sequence came from a woman younger than 45 with Graves' hyperthyroidism. The nucleotide sequence is given as TGTGCCAGCAGTTCGTCGGGGGCCACTGAAGCTTTCTTT. Its coded protein is CASSSSGATEAFF.